Sequencing of this T cell receptor (beta chain) was carried out in a study of blood T cell repertoires in COVID-19. As for the study in general: Researchers got acute and convalescent COVID-19 samples from the United States, Italy and Spain. PBMCs, B-cell-depleted T cells, or T cells were the source of the cDNA or gDNA that made up the material.

In the authors' methods: Reference gene primer amplification gave estimated nucleated cell counts. Assay used: immunoSEQ multiplex PCR; TCRdb lists only in-frame clones, some missing. The DNA gave D and trimming, while V, J and clone size come from that table. The sample carries around 150,000 clones, approximately 84% recorded once. Germline V lookup: CDR1 MNHEY, CDR2 SMNVEV (reference sequence). With V trimmed by 5 bases and J by 3 bases, 3 bases remained unmatched. CDR3 length: 13 residues. The TCR originated in a human donor in a cohort sampled during active COVID-19. The V call is TRBV27, the J call TRBJ2-5; 7 bases match TRBD1. Sequences were obtained from peripheral blood. This CDR3 is CASSPRGKETQYF. The CDR3 DNA is TGTGCCAGCAGTCCCAGGGGGAAAGAGACCCAGTACTTC.